Reported below is one T cell receptor beta chain. Its matching antigen is unknown. Each donor was a Caucasian adult residing in Nashville, Tennessee. Naive CD4+ cells were CD45RA-selected; the remaining cells were memory. Trimming removed 1 base at V and 4 bases at J, with 14 bases between. CDR1 is MDHEN, CDR2 SYDVKM, per germline. The CDR3 has 15 residues. Libraries were prepared by immunoSEQ multiplex PCR; TCRdb keeps only in-frame clonotypes and omits some of them. The sample consists of about 610,000 clones, approximately 97% of them appearing once. The sample is drawn from a study of shared clonotypes between healthy human individuals. Study-level findings and limits: The sampled material consisted only of blood, and tissue repertoires are likely to differ.

The TCR comes from a woman aged 30 to 39 in good health. The genes are TRBV28 and TRBJ2-7; D could derive from TRBD1 or TRBD2 (5 bases each). Source material: naive CD4+ T cells sorted from blood. Subset given: CD45RA+ positively selected. The CDR3 reads CASSLFGARNYEQYF. The DNA of the CDR3 is TGTGCCAGCAGTTTATTCGGGGCCCGGAATTACGAGCAGTACTTC.